This T cell receptor (beta chain) derives from a study of blood T cells in healthy people across ages. Study-level findings and limits: Estimated diversity, derived from one million T cells, was regarded as an underestimate.

Remarks on this clonotype: The target antigen is unknown.

The extraction recovered at least 5.5 micrograms of total RNA per sample. Then a second PCR, running about 6 to 12 cycles, was carried out with a sample-barcoded 5' primer and a J-beta primer mix. All samples yielded 2.5 million or more CDR3-containing paired-end reads. TCRdb reanalysed the 5' RACE reads using MiXCR and keeps one entry per CDR3 protein. The sample has about 1.6 million distinct CDR3 sequences, around 35% seen once. Sequenced sample: blood. The sequence derives from a woman aged 25 to 39 in good health.

The CDR3 coding sequence is TGCAGTGCAACTCGGGACACCGTCTCCTACGAGCAGTACTTC. Its protein is CSATRDTVSYEQYF. J is TRBJ2-7 and V is TRBV20-1; the D gene is possibly TRBD1 (6 bases). The germline CDR1 and CDR2 sequences are DFQATT and SNEGSKA (reference sequence). The CDR3 is 14 amino acids. Trimming removed 6 bases from V and 0 bases from J, with 15 bases in between.